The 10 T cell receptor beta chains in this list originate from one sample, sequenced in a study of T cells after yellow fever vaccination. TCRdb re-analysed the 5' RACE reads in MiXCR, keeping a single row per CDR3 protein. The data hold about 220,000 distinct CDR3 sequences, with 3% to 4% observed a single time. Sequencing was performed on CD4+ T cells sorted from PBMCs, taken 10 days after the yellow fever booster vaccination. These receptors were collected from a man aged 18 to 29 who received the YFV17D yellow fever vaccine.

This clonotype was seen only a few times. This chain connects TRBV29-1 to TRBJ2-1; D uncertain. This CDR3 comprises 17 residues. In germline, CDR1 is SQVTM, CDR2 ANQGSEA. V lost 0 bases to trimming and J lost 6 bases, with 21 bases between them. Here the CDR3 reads CSVEDRHGAVWINEQFF. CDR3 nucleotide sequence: TGCAGCGTTGAAGATCGCCACGGCGCCGTATGGATCAATGAGCAGTTCTTC.

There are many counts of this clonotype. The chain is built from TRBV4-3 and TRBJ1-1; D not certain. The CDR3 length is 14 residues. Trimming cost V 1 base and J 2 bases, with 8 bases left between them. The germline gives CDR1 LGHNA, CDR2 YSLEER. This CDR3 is CASSQGYLNTEAFF. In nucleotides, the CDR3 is TGCGCCAGCAGCCAAGGCTATTTAAACACTGAAGCTTTCTTT.

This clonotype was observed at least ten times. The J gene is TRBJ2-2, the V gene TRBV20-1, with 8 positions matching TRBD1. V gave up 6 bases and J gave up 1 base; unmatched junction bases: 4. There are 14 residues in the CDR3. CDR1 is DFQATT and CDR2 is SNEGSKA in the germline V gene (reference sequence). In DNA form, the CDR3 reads TGCAGTGCAGGGGACAGGCGGAACACCGGGGAGCTGTTTTTT. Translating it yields CSAGDRRNTGELFF.

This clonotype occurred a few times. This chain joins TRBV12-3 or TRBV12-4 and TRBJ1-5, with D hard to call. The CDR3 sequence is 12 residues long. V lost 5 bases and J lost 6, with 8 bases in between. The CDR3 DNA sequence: TGTGCCAGCAGTCCAGGAACTCAGCCCCAGCATTTT. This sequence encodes CASSPGTQPQHF.

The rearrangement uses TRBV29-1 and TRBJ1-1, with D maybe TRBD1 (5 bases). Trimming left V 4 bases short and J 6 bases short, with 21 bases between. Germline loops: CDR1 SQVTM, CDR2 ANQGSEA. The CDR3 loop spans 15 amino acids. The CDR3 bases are TGCAGCGTTGCCAGCGAGCAGGGAGTTGAATCTGAAGCTTTCTTT. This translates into CSVASEQGVESEAFF. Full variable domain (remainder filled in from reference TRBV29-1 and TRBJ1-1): SAVISQKPSRDICQRGTSLTIQCQVDSQVTMMFWYRQQPGQSLTLIATANQGSEATYESGFVIDKFPISRPNLTFSTLTVSNMSPEDSSIYLCSVASEQGVESEAFFGQGTRLTVV.

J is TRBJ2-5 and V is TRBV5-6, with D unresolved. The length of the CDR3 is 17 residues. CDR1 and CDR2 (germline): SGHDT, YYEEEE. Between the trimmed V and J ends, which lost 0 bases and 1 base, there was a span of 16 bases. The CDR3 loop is CASSLARVTSSQETQYF. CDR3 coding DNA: TGTGCCAGCAGCTTGGCGCGTGTCACTTCTTCCCAAGAGACCCAGTACTTC.

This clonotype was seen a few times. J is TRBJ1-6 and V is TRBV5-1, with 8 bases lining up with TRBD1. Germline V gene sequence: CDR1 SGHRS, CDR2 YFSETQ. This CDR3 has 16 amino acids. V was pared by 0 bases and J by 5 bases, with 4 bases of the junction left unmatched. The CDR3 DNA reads TGCGCCAGCAGCTTGGCCGTGACAGGGGATAATTCACCCCTCCACTTT. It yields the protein CASSLAVTGDNSPLHF.

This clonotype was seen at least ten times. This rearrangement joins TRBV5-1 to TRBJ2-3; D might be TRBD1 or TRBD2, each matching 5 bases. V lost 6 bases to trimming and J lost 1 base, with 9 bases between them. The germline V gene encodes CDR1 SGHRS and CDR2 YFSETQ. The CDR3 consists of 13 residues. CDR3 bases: TGCGCCAGCAACGGGGCCGGCACAGATACGCAGTATTTT. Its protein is CASNGAGTDTQYF.

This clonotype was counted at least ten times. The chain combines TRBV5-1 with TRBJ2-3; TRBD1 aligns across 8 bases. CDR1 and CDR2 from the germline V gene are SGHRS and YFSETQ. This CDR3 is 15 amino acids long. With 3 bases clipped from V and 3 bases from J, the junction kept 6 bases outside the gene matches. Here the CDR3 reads CASSSPQGATDTQYF. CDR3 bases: TGCGCCAGCAGCTCACCCCAGGGGGCAACAGATACGCAGTATTTT.

CDR3 bases: TGTGCCAGCAGCTTAGGTTTTGGTAGACCCCTCCACTTT. Amino acid sequence: CASSLGFGRPLHF. The gene calls are TRBV7-9 and TRBJ1-6; D is ambiguous. V shed 1 base and J shed 12 bases, with 10 bases lying between them. The CDR3 is 13 amino acids. The germline gives CDR1 SEHNR, CDR2 FQNEAQ (reference sequence).